These 3 T cell receptor beta chains originate from one sample sequenced in a study of blood T cells in healthy people across ages. Primers used in a second PCR of about 7 to 12 cycles were a sample-barcoded 5' primer and a J-beta primer mix. TCRdb fed the 5' RACE reads into MiXCR, producing one record per CDR3 protein. This table holds approximately 830,000 distinct CDR3 sequences, 60% to 80% found once. The sequencing input was blood. All receptors derive from a man aged 25-45 years in good health.

Here the CDR3 DNA reads TGTGCCAGCCAACACAGCCGGGACAGGGAGTACAATGAGCAGTTCTTC. The encoded protein is CASQHSRDREYNEQFF. This chain connects TRBV28 to TRBJ2-1, with 9 bases matching TRBD1. J gave up 4 bases and V 8 bases, and 12 bases lay outside the gene matches. Germline V gene lookup returns CDR1 MDHEN and CDR2 SYDVKM. The CDR3 consists of 16 residues. Full variable domain (outside the CDR3, taken from reference TRBV28 and TRBJ2-1): DVKVTQSSRYLVKRTGEKVFLECVQDMDHENMFWYRQDPGLGLRLIYFSYDVKMKEKGDIPEGYSVSREKKERFSLILESASTNQTSMYLCASQHSRDREYNEQFFGPGTRLTVL.

V gene TRBV6-6 combines with J gene TRBJ2-7, with unresolved D. Trimming stripped 6 bases from V and 0 bases from J, with 18 bases between. This CDR3 comprises 16 residues. The germline V gene encodes CDR1 MNHNY and CDR2 SVGAGI (reference sequence). The CDR3 here is CASRSDTGLASYEQYF. In DNA, the CDR3 is TGTGCCAGCAGATCCGACACTGGGCTCGCCTCCTACGAGCAGTACTTC.

The chain joins TRBV9 to TRBJ2-1; TRBD2 matches at 8 bases. CDR3 length equals 16 residues. Germline V CDR1 and CDR2: SGDLS, YYNGEE. V shed 3 bases, J shed 5 bases, and the junction held 10 bases outside the gene matches. The chain's CDR3 is CASSDQFRGGNNEQFF. The DNA of the CDR3 is TGTGCCAGCAGCGACCAATTTCGCGGGGGGAACAATGAGCAGTTCTTC.